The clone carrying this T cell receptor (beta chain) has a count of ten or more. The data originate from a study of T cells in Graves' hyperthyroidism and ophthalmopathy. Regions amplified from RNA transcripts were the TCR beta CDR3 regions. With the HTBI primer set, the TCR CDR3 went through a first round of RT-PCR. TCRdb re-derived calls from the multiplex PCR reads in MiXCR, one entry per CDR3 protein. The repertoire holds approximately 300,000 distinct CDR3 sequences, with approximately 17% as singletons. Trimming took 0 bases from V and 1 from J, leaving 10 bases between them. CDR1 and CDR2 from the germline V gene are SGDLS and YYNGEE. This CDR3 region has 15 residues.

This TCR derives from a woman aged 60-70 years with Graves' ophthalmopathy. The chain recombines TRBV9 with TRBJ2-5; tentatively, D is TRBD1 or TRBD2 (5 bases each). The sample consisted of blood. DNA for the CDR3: TGTGCCAGCAGCGTAGGGGGACGGTTCCAAGAGACCCAGTACTTC. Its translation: CASSVGGRFQETQYF.